This TCR beta chain originates from a study of blood T cell repertoires in COVID-19. Profiled with immunoSEQ multiplex PCR; TCRdb holds only in-frame clones, not every one. The sample records roughly 140,000 clones, around 81% being singletons. After removal of 6 bases from V and 4 bases from J, the junction contained 6 bases not matched to a gene. This CDR3 is 15 amino acids long. Per the germline V gene, CDR1 is LNHDA and CDR2 is SQIVND (reference sequence). The source material was peripheral blood. The chain has TRBV19 and TRBJ2-3; TRBD2 matches 11 bases. This clonotype was sampled from a human donor in a cohort sampled during active COVID-19. The chain's CDR3 is CASRLAGELADTQYF. In nucleotides, the CDR3 is TGTGCCAGTAGACTAGCGGGAGAGCTTGCAGATACGCAGTATTTT.